The source of this TCR beta chain is a study of blood T cell repertoires in COVID-19. Study-wide context: PBMCs, B-cell-depleted T cells, or T cells were the source of the cDNA or gDNA that made up the material.

Original analysis: Reference gene primer amplification gave estimated nucleated cell counts. Sequencing used immunoSEQ multiplex PCR; TCRdb keeps in-frame clones, though not all of them. V and J calls and clone size are as listed in that table; D and trimming were resolved from the DNA. Of approximately 210,000 clones detected, 81% appear once; the ten largest clones hold approximately 9%. Donors were grouped by their self-reported clinical history. The germline V gene has CDR1 MNHEY and CDR2 SMNVEV (reference sequence). V was clipped by 9 bases and J by 1 base, with 6 bases between them. The CDR3 totals 11 residues.

Material: PBMCs or T cells enriched from blood (not recorded which). The genes are TRBV27 and TRBJ2-5; D gene unclear. The receptor was derived from a woman between 45 and 60 years old with acute COVID-19. The CDR3 DNA follows: TGTGCCAGACAGTTCCAAGAGACCCAGTACTTC. It codes for CARQFQETQYF.